One sample yielded the 9 T cell receptor beta chains listed below, sequenced in a study of blood T cell repertoires in COVID-19. The table came from immunoSEQ multiplex PCR; TCRdb's copy has only in-frame clones and leaves some out. The profile covers roughly 230,000 clones, with approximately 85% appearing a single time and roughly 5.3% taken by the ten largest. Source material: peripheral blood. The receptors shown here come from a man aged 45-60 years with COVID-19, enrolled during active disease.

This clone was detected only a few times. The V gene is TRBV10-3, the J gene TRBJ1-2; D may be TRBD1 (5 bases). The CDR3 loop spans 14 amino acids. CDR1 and CDR2 from the germline V gene are ENHRY and SYGVKD. V was shortened by 1 base and J by 8 bases, with 14 bases between the two germline ends. Here the CDR3 reads CAISEFETAGGYTF. CDR3 nucleotide sequence: TGTGCCATCAGTGAGTTCGAGACAGCGGGAGGCTACACCTTC.

This chain uses TRBV6-5 with TRBJ1-2, with 7 bases that match TRBD1. The CDR3 totals 14 residues. Germline loops: CDR1 MNHEY, CDR2 SVGAGI. After removal of 6 bases from V and 4 bases from J, the junction contained 8 bases not matched to a gene. This chain's CDR3 is CASSLLAGGYGYTF. The CDR3 bases are TGTGCCAGCAGCTTGTTGGCAGGGGGCTATGGCTACACCTTC.

This clone has a single count. The chain combines TRBV4-2 with TRBJ1-2, with D perhaps matching TRBD1 (6 bases). The V and J ends lost 4 bases and 0 bases respectively, with 12 bases between them. The CDR3 has 15 residues. CDR1 and CDR2 from the germline V gene are LGHNA and YNFKEQ. CDR3 in amino acids: CASSLRQEANYGYTF. The CDR3 nucleotides read TGTGCCAGCAGCCTCAGACAGGAAGCTAACTATGGCTACACCTTC.

V is TRBV27 and J is TRBJ2-7; no definite D call. The CDR3 has 13 residues. V lost 4 bases and J 0 bases, leaving 7 bases between the germline ends. The V gene's germline CDR1 is MNHEY and CDR2 SMNVEV (reference sequence). CDR3 in DNA: TGTGCCAGCAGTTGGCAAAACTCCTACGAGCAGTACTTC. It yields the protein CASSWQNSYEQYF.

The rearrangement links TRBV19 to TRBJ1-1; TRBD1 is a possible D gene (5 bases). Trimming pared 5 bases from V and 2 bases from J, leaving 9 bases between. The germline V gene encodes CDR1 LNHDA and CDR2 SQIVND (reference sequence). The CDR3 covers 13 residues. The DNA for the CDR3 is TGTGCCAGTAGTGACAGTGTCAACACTGAAGCTTTCTTT. Translation gives CASSDSVNTEAFF.

The rearrangement joins TRBV23-1 to TRBJ2-2, with 11 positions matching TRBD1. TRBV23-1 is an ORF for which the function is uncertain. This CDR3 region has 15 residues. V lost 6 bases to trimming and J lost 5 bases; unmatched junction nucleotides: 5. DNA for the CDR3: TGCGCCAGCAGCCGGACAGGGGGCGAGACCGGGGAGCTGTTTTTT. This sequence encodes CASSRTGGETGELFF.

This chain's CDR3 is CASSSRGGAAYNEQFF. The CDR3 region has the DNA TGTGCCAGCAGCTCCCGCGGGGGGGCAGCATACAATGAGCAGTTCTTC. The gene calls are TRBV7-3 and TRBJ2-1; 9 bases agree with TRBD2. CDR1 SGHTA and CDR2 FQGTGA come from the germline V gene. Trimming at V came to 4 bases and at J to 4 bases, leaving 8 bases not matched to a gene. The length of the CDR3 is 16 residues.

The chain employs TRBV5-6 and TRBJ1-2, with 9 bases lining up with TRBD1. CDR1 and CDR2 (germline): SGHDT, YYEEEE. The CDR3 sequence is 15 residues long. After removal of 5 bases from V and 11 bases from J, the junction contained 16 bases not matched to a gene. CDR3 amino acids: CASSDAGQGPLGYTF. The CDR3 coding sequence is TGTGCCAGCAGTGACGCGGGACAGGGCCCTCTAGGTTACACCTTC. Combining the CDR3 with reference TRBV5-6 and TRBJ1-2 gives the whole variable domain DAGVTQSPTHLIKTRGQQVTLRCSPKSGHDTVSWYQQALGQGPQFIFQYYEEEERQRGNFPDRFSGHQFPNYSSELNVNALLLGDSALYLCASSDAGQGPLGYTFGSGTRLTVV.

This clone was seen only once. The chain joins TRBV5-4 to TRBJ2-3; the match to TRBD2 covers 9 bases. The V gene's germline CDR1 is SGHNT and CDR2 YYREEE (reference sequence). This CDR3 spans 19 amino acids. J gave up 4 bases and V 4 bases, and 19 bases lay outside the gene matches. CDR3 nucleotides: TGTGCCAGCAGCCCGCCCCGTGGAGCGGGGGGTGCCGGCGCAGATACGCAGTATTTT. Encoded protein: CASSPPRGAGGAGADTQYF.